The rows below give T cell receptor beta chains drawn from one sample of a study of blood T cell repertoires in COVID-19. Here immunoSEQ multiplex PCR was the method, and the copy in TCRdb shows in-frame clones only, minus some. The data contain approximately 170,000 clones, 88% of them seen just once; the ten biggest clones take up roughly 9%. The sample was PBMCs or T cells enriched from blood (not recorded which). The source of these receptors is a young woman who had recovered from COVID-19. Both conserved end residues are part of each CDR3. The order of the fields is V gene, D gene, clone size, J gene, CDR3 protein, CDR3 DNA. D genes are given only for firm matches. Some rows have no size entry. The others give once, few or many, or a class for an expanded clone.

v_gene: TRBV13; d_gene: NA; abundance: NA; j_gene: TRBJ1-3; CDR3aa: CASRSRGSGNTIYF; CDR3nt: TGTGCCAGCAGGTCCCGGGGATCTGGAAACACCATATATTTT
v_gene: TRBV14; d_gene: TRBD2; abundance: NA; j_gene: TRBJ2-1; CDR3aa: CASTIAGALNEQFF; CDR3nt: TGTGCCAGCACCATCGCGGGAGCTTTGAATGAGCAGTTCTTC
v_gene: TRBV2; d_gene: NA; abundance: many; j_gene: TRBJ1-2; CDR3aa: CASTPTDYGYTF; CDR3nt: TGTGCCAGCACGCCGACAGACTATGGCTACACCTTC
v_gene: TRBV7-2; d_gene: NA; abundance: NA; j_gene: TRBJ1-5; CDR3aa: CASSLGRASSNQPQHF; CDR3nt: TGTGCCAGCAGCTTAGGCAGGGCGTCTAGCAATCAGCCCCAGCATTTT
v_gene: TRBV28; d_gene: NA; abundance: NA; j_gene: TRBJ1-1; CDR3aa: CASSDLNTEAFF; CDR3nt: TGTGCCAGCAGTGACTTAAACACTGAAGCTTTCTTT
v_gene: TRBV2; d_gene: TRBD2; abundance: NA; j_gene: TRBJ2-2; CDR3aa: CASSDPSGVGELFF; CDR3nt: TGTGCCAGCAGTGATCCTAGCGGGGTGGGGGAGCTGTTTTTT
v_gene: TRBV10-3; d_gene: NA; abundance: once; j_gene: TRBJ1-1; CDR3aa: CAISDNTMNTEAFF; CDR3nt: TGTGCCATCAGTGATAACACTATGAACACTGAAGCTTTCTTT
v_gene: TRBV24-1; d_gene: TRBD1; abundance: NA; j_gene: TRBJ1-2; CDR3aa: CATSDLYTIGQGNYGYTF; CDR3nt: TGTGCCACCAGTGACCTCTACACTATTGGACAGGGTAACTATGGCTACACCTTC
v_gene: TRBV5-6; d_gene: TRBD2; abundance: NA; j_gene: TRBJ2-3; CDR3aa: CASSPPLAASTDTQYF; CDR3nt: TGTGCCAGCAGCCCTCCCCTAGCGGCGAGCACAGATACGCAGTATTTT
v_gene: TRBV9; d_gene: NA; abundance: NA; j_gene: TRBJ2-2; CDR3aa: CASSVEAANTGELFF; CDR3nt: TGTGCCAGCAGCGTAGAAGCGGCGAACACCGGGGAGCTGTTTTTT
v_gene: TRBV4-1; d_gene: TRBD2; abundance: NA; j_gene: TRBJ2-3; CDR3aa: CASSPGTSGGGRDTQYF; CDR3nt: TGCGCCAGCAGCCCGGGGACTAGCGGTGGGGGGAGAGATACGCAGTATTTT
v_gene: TRBV29-1; d_gene: NA; abundance: NA; j_gene: TRBJ1-2; CDR3aa: CSVEQGAGHYGYTF; CDR3nt: TGCAGCGTAGAGCAAGGGGCAGGCCATTATGGCTACACCTTC
v_gene: TRBV5-4; d_gene: NA; abundance: NA; j_gene: TRBJ1-4; CDR3aa: CASSLRGEKLFF; CDR3nt: TGTGCCAGCAGCTTAAGGGGCGAAAAACTGTTTTTT
v_gene: TRBV10-3; d_gene: TRBD2; abundance: once; j_gene: TRBJ2-7; CDR3aa: CAISESGGASWYEQYF; CDR3nt: TGTGCCATCAGTGAGTCGGGAGGGGCCTCGTGGTACGAGCAGTACTTC
v_gene: TRBV18; d_gene: TRBD2; abundance: NA; j_gene: TRBJ2-1; CDR3aa: CASSPQSKREYNEQFF; CDR3nt: TGTGCCAGCTCACCGCAATCGAAGCGGGAATACAATGAGCAGTTCTTC
v_gene: TRBV30; d_gene: NA; abundance: NA; j_gene: TRBJ1-5; CDR3aa: CAWSDEVLPLRPQHF; CDR3nt: TGTGCCTGGAGTGATGAGGTTTTGCCCCTTCGGCCCCAGCATTTT
v_gene: TRBV6-2/TRBV6-3; d_gene: TRBD1; abundance: NA; j_gene: TRBJ2-5; CDR3aa: CASSPMTGYDTQYF; CDR3nt: TGTGCCAGCAGCCCAATGACAGGGTACGACACCCAGTACTTC
v_gene: TRBV5-6; d_gene: TRBD1; abundance: NA; j_gene: TRBJ1-2; CDR3aa: CASSPGQGNYGYTF; CDR3nt: TGTGCCAGCAGCCCGGGACAGGGTAACTATGGCTACACCTTC
v_gene: TRBV6-4; d_gene: TRBD1; abundance: few; j_gene: TRBJ2-2; CDR3aa: CASSVIRGSGELFF; CDR3nt: TGTGCCAGCAGTGTCATCAGGGGGTCCGGGGAGCTGTTTTTT
v_gene: TRBV2; d_gene: NA; abundance: NA; j_gene: TRBJ1-2; CDR3aa: CASSDFGTYGYTF; CDR3nt: TGTGCCAGCAGTGATTTCGGGACATATGGCTACACCTTC
v_gene: TRBV19; d_gene: NA; abundance: NA; j_gene: TRBJ1-5; CDR3aa: CASSKAGDGNQPQHF; CDR3nt: TGTGCCAGTAGTAAGGCAGGGGATGGCAATCAGCCCCAGCATTTT
v_gene: TRBV11-2; d_gene: NA; abundance: NA; j_gene: TRBJ1-1; CDR3aa: CASSSGTLRTGNTEAFF; CDR3nt: TGTGCCAGCAGCTCCGGGACACTTCGAACGGGAAACACTGAAGCTTTCTTT
v_gene: TRBV6-5; d_gene: TRBD2; abundance: NA; j_gene: TRBJ2-5; CDR3aa: CASKTSGAETQYF; CDR3nt: TGTGCCAGCAAGACTAGCGGGGCAGAGACCCAGTACTTC
v_gene: TRBV27; d_gene: TRBD1; abundance: NA; j_gene: TRBJ1-1; CDR3aa: CASRKAGGTTEAFF; CDR3nt: TGTGCCAGCAGGAAGGCAGGGGGGACCACTGAAGCTTTCTTT
v_gene: TRBV5-5; d_gene: NA; abundance: NA; j_gene: TRBJ1-3; CDR3aa: CASSPLASSGNTIYF; CDR3nt: TGTGCCAGCAGCCCACTAGCGAGCTCTGGAAACACCATATATTTT
v_gene: TRBV6-5; d_gene: NA; abundance: once; j_gene: TRBJ1-2; CDR3aa: CASTQTSTGGYGYTF; CDR3nt: TGTGCCAGCACCCAGACTTCTACGGGGGGATATGGCTACACCTTC
v_gene: TRBV6-5; d_gene: NA; abundance: NA; j_gene: TRBJ1-3; CDR3aa: CASSYIGGDSGNTIYF; CDR3nt: TGTGCCAGCAGTTATATTGGGGGGGACTCTGGAAACACCATATATTTT
v_gene: TRBV3-1/TRBV3-2; d_gene: NA; abundance: NA; j_gene: TRBJ2-7; CDR3aa: CASSQVQEGEQYF; CDR3nt: TGTGCCAGCAGCCAAGTACAGGAGGGGGAGCAGTACTTC
v_gene: TRBV27; d_gene: TRBD1; abundance: NA; j_gene: TRBJ1-5; CDR3aa: CASSPYGAGDRVPYSNQPQHF; CDR3nt: TGTGCCAGCAGTCCATATGGGGCCGGGGACAGAGTTCCCTATAGCAATCAGCCCCAGCATTTT
v_gene: TRBV6-6; d_gene: NA; abundance: NA; j_gene: TRBJ2-7; CDR3aa: CASSYRQSYEQYF; CDR3nt: TGTGCCAGCAGTTACAGACAGTCCTACGAGCAGTACTTC
v_gene: TRBV20-1; d_gene: NA; abundance: NA; j_gene: TRBJ2-3; CDR3aa: CSASTKQGLGDTQYF; CDR3nt: TGCAGTGCTAGTACCAAACAGGGTCTAGGGGATACGCAGTATTTT
v_gene: TRBV28; d_gene: TRBD1; abundance: NA; j_gene: TRBJ1-2; CDR3aa: CASSSAGQGRDGYTF; CDR3nt: TGTGCCAGCAGCTCCGCCGGACAGGGACGGGATGGCTACACCTTC
v_gene: TRBV12-3/TRBV12-4; d_gene: TRBD2; abundance: NA; j_gene: TRBJ2-7; CDR3aa: CASSLPGGEQYF; CDR3nt: TGTGCCAGCAGTCTTCCGGGGGGGGAGCAGTACTTC
v_gene: TRBV7-9; d_gene: NA; abundance: NA; j_gene: TRBJ2-7; CDR3aa: CASPTAHEQYF; CDR3nt: TGTGCCAGTCCAACTGCGCACGAGCAGTACTTC
v_gene: TRBV5-1; d_gene: TRBD1; abundance: NA; j_gene: TRBJ2-1; CDR3aa: CASSYLWGQSDGEQFF; CDR3nt: TGCGCCAGCAGCTATCTTTGGGGACAGTCCGATGGTGAGCAGTTCTTC
v_gene: TRBV2; d_gene: TRBD1; abundance: NA; j_gene: TRBJ2-2; CDR3aa: CASSWDRGDTGELFF; CDR3nt: TGTGCCAGCAGTTGGGACAGGGGAGACACCGGGGAGCTGTTTTTT
v_gene: TRBV2; d_gene: TRBD1; abundance: NA; j_gene: TRBJ1-6; CDR3aa: CASSGQGAPLHF; CDR3nt: TGTGCCAGCAGTGGACAGGGAGCACCCCTCCACTTT
v_gene: TRBV28; d_gene: NA; abundance: NA; j_gene: TRBJ1-6; CDR3aa: CASSLGTGGNSPLHF; CDR3nt: TGTGCCAGCAGTTTGGGGACTGGGGGGAATTCACCCCTCCACTTT
v_gene: TRBV19; d_gene: TRBD2; abundance: NA; j_gene: TRBJ2-7; CDR3aa: CASSSQREIRYEQYF; CDR3nt: TGTGCCAGTAGTTCTCAGCGGGAAATTAGGTACGAGCAGTACTTC
v_gene: TRBV7-2; d_gene: TRBD1; abundance: NA; j_gene: TRBJ1-3; CDR3aa: CASSPGPQGAFGNTIYF; CDR3nt: TGTGCCAGCAGCCCAGGCCCGCAGGGGGCCTTTGGAAACACCATATATTTT
v_gene: TRBV29-1; d_gene: TRBD1; abundance: NA; j_gene: TRBJ1-1; CDR3aa: CSVGPQGGSEAFF; CDR3nt: TGCAGCGTTGGCCCCCAAGGGGGCTCTGAAGCTTTCTTT
v_gene: TRBV5-1; d_gene: NA; abundance: NA; j_gene: TRBJ2-5; CDR3aa: CASSFQPLGETQYF; CDR3nt: TGCGCCAGCAGCTTCCAACCCCTGGGCGAGACCCAGTACTTC
v_gene: TRBV25-1; d_gene: TRBD1; abundance: NA; j_gene: TRBJ2-7; CDR3aa: CASSAQGDDEQYF; CDR3nt: TGTGCCAGCAGTGCACAGGGGGACGACGAGCAGTACTTC
v_gene: TRBV2; d_gene: NA; abundance: NA; j_gene: TRBJ2-5; CDR3aa: CASSENEFETQYF; CDR3nt: TGTGCCAGCAGTGAAAATGAGTTCGAGACCCAGTACTTC
v_gene: TRBV4-3; d_gene: NA; abundance: NA; j_gene: TRBJ1-1; CDR3aa: CASSQEGLATEAFF; CDR3nt: TGCGCCAGCAGCCAAGAAGGGTTAGCGACTGAAGCTTTCTTT
v_gene: TRBV15; d_gene: NA; abundance: NA; j_gene: TRBJ2-6; CDR3aa: CATGPPSSGANVLTF; CDR3nt: TGTGCCACGGGCCCCCCCTCCTCTGGGGCCAACGTCCTGACTTTC
v_gene: TRBV6-2/TRBV6-3; d_gene: TRBD2; abundance: once; j_gene: TRBJ2-3; CDR3aa: CASSHDLHGTSGFASTDTQYF; CDR3nt: TGTGCCAGCAGCCATGACCTACACGGGACTAGCGGGTTCGCTAGCACAGATACGCAGTATTTT
v_gene: TRBV6-4; d_gene: TRBD2; abundance: NA; j_gene: TRBJ2-1; CDR3aa: CASSVAGGPNEQFF; CDR3nt: TGTGCCAGCAGTGTAGCGGGAGGGCCCAATGAGCAGTTCTTC
v_gene: TRBV19; d_gene: TRBD1; abundance: once; j_gene: TRBJ2-1; CDR3aa: CASSRSPRQGLNEQFF; CDR3nt: TGTGCCAGTAGCCGTAGCCCCCGACAGGGGTTAAATGAGCAGTTCTTC
v_gene: TRBV5-1; d_gene: TRBD2; abundance: NA; j_gene: TRBJ2-7; CDR3aa: CASSPGTSGTYEQYF; CDR3nt: TGCGCCAGCAGCCCCGGGACTAGCGGCACCTACGAGCAGTACTTC
v_gene: TRBV11-3; d_gene: NA; abundance: once; j_gene: TRBJ2-3; CDR3aa: CASSVAVTDTQYF; CDR3nt: TGTGCCAGCAGCGTAGCGGTAACAGATACGCAGTATTTT
v_gene: TRBV5-1; d_gene: NA; abundance: NA; j_gene: TRBJ1-1; CDR3aa: CASSASGQNTEAFF; CDR3nt: TGCGCCAGCAGCGCGTCGGGACAGAACACTGAAGCTTTCTTT
v_gene: TRBV28; d_gene: NA; abundance: NA; j_gene: TRBJ2-1; CDR3aa: CASSPSGVQDEQFF; CDR3nt: TGTGCCAGCAGTCCCTCGGGAGTACAAGATGAGCAGTTCTTC
v_gene: TRBV28; d_gene: NA; abundance: NA; j_gene: TRBJ2-7; CDR3aa: CASSLATYEQYF; CDR3nt: TGTGCCAGCAGTCTAGCCACTTACGAGCAGTACTTC
v_gene: TRBV5-1; d_gene: NA; abundance: NA; j_gene: TRBJ2-6; CDR3aa: CASSLGGGISSGANVLTF; CDR3nt: TGCGCCAGCAGCTTGGGAGGGGGTATCAGCTCTGGGGCCAACGTCCTGACTTTC
v_gene: TRBV30; d_gene: TRBD2; abundance: once; j_gene: TRBJ2-1; CDR3aa: CAWSVRSGSLNEQFF; CDR3nt: TGTGCCTGGAGTGTAAGGAGCGGGAGTCTGAATGAGCAGTTCTTC
v_gene: TRBV5-1; d_gene: NA; abundance: NA; j_gene: TRBJ2-3; CDR3aa: CASGSGLGTDTQYF; CDR3nt: TGCGCCAGCGGCTCGGGACTTGGCACAGATACGCAGTATTTT
v_gene: TRBV5-1; d_gene: TRBD1; abundance: NA; j_gene: TRBJ2-1; CDR3aa: CASSLARGQGGDEQFF; CDR3nt: TGCGCCAGCAGCTTGGCCAGAGGACAGGGTGGCGATGAGCAGTTCTTC
v_gene: TRBV5-6; d_gene: NA; abundance: NA; j_gene: TRBJ1-3; CDR3aa: CASSWGPAVSGNTIYF; CDR3nt: TGTGCCAGCAGCTGGGGGCCTGCAGTCTCTGGAAACACCATATATTTT